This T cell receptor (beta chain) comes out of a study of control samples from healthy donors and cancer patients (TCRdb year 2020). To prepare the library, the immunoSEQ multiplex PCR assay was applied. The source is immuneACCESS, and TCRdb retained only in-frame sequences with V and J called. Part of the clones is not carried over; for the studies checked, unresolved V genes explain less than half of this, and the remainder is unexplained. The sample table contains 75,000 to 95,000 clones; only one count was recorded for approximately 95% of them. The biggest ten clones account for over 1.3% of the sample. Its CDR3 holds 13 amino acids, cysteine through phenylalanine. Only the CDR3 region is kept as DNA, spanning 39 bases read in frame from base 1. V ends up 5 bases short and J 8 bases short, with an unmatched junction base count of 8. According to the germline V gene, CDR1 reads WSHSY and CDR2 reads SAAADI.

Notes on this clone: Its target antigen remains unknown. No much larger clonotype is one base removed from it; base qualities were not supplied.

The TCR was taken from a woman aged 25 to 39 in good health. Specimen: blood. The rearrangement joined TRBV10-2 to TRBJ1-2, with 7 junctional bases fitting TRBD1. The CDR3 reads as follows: CASSQDRVRGYTF. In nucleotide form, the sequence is TGCGCCAGCAGTCAAGACAGGGTGCGGGGCTACACCTTC.